This is a list of T cell receptor beta chains from one sample in a study of T cells after yellow fever vaccination. TCRdb itself ran the 5' RACE reads through MiXCR, one entry per CDR3 protein. The data show hundreds of thousands of distinct CDR3 sequences, roughly 20% seen once. Here the sequenced sample was PBMCs, taken before the yellow fever booster vaccination. The source is a man younger than 30 who received the YFV17D yellow fever vaccine. Each CDR3 is given with its conserved first and last residue. D genes are given only for firm matches. Where a row states a size, it is once, few, many or the class of an expanded clone; other rows omit it.

d_gene | j_gene | abundance | v_gene | CDR3aa | CDR3nt
TRBD1 | TRBJ1-6 | - | TRBV7-9 | CASRETGGNSPLHF | TGTGCCAGCAGAGAGACAGGGGGTAATTCACCCCTCCACTTT
- | TRBJ2-1 | - | TRBV5-1 | CASSLRLVGTYNEQFF | TGCGCCAGCAGCTTACGACTAGTCGGGACCTACAATGAGCAGTTCTTC
TRBD1 | TRBJ2-3 | few | TRBV5-1 | CASSQDRGVPYF | TGCGCCAGCAGCCAGGACAGGGGGGTTCCGTATTTT
- | TRBJ1-4 | - | TRBV7-8 | CASSLRTGSNEKLFF | TGTGCCAGCAGCCTGAGGACGGGAAGTAATGAAAAACTGTTTTTT
- | TRBJ1-6 | - | TRBV12-3/TRBV12-4 | CASSRGGSPLHF | TGTGCCAGCAGTCGTGGAGGTTCACCCCTCCACTTT
- | TRBJ2-3 | - | TRBV9 | CASSVGIAAGGADTQYF | TGTGCCAGCAGCGTAGGTATAGCGGCAGGGGGGGCAGATACGCAGTATTTT
TRBD1 | TRBJ1-2 | - | TRBV12-3/TRBV12-4 | CASSDQGAIGYGYTF | TGTGCCAGCAGTGACCAGGGGGCTATTGGCTATGGCTACACCTTC
- | TRBJ1-2 | few | TRBV20-1 | CSAGGGRYGYTF | TGCAGTGCTGGGGGGGGCCGGTATGGCTACACCTTC
TRBD1 | TRBJ2-6 | - | TRBV6-1 | CASRTGGYFSGANVLTF | TGTGCCAGCAGGACAGGGGGCTATTTCTCTGGGGCCAACGTCCTGACTTTC
- | TRBJ1-3 | - | TRBV7-9 | CASSFGRQVPSSGNTIYF | TGTGCCAGCAGCTTTGGTCGACAGGTACCGAGCTCTGGAAACACCATATATTTT
- | TRBJ2-2 | - | TRBV18 | CASSPRSQSSDTGELFF | TGTGCCAGCTCACCAAGAAGCCAATCTAGTGACACCGGGGAGCTGTTTTTT
- | TRBJ2-3 | few | TRBV6-5 | CASSYKRRDTQYF | TGTGCCAGCAGTTATAAAAGAAGGGATACGCAGTATTTT
- | TRBJ2-3 | - | TRBV6-2/TRBV6-3 | CASNDPRAGTDTQYF | TGTGCCAGCAACGATCCCAGGGCCGGCACAGATACGCAGTATTTT
- | TRBJ2-3 | few | TRBV5-1 | CASGEGRDTQYF | TGCGCCAGCGGGGAAGGGAGAGATACGCAGTATTTT
- | TRBJ2-5 | - | TRBV5-1 | CASSLAGGYQETQYF | TGCGCCAGCAGCTTGGCAGGAGGGTACCAAGAGACCCAGTACTTC
TRBD1 | TRBJ1-6 | few | TRBV6-5 | CASSYSGTGGSPLHF | TGTGCCAGCAGTTACTCGGGGACAGGGGGTTCACCCCTCCACTTT
- | TRBJ2-3 | few | TRBV7-3 | CASSLRSVGDTQYF | TGTGCCAGCAGCTTAAGATCCGTTGGAGATACGCAGTATTTT
- | TRBJ1-1 | - | TRBV10-3 | CAISVTGTEAFF | TGTGCCATCAGTGTTACCGGGACGGAGGCTTTCTTT
- | TRBJ2-7 | - | TRBV2 | CASGPTGSYEQYF | TGTGCCAGCGGCCCGACAGGATCCTACGAGCAGTACTTC
- | TRBJ2-1 | many | TRBV19 | CASRNNEQFF | TGTGCCAGTAGGAACAATGAGCAGTTCTTC
TRBD2 | TRBJ2-6 | - | TRBV12-3/TRBV12-4 | CASNGRGSSGANVLTF | TGTGCCAGCAACGGGAGGGGGAGCTCTGGGGCCAACGTCCTGACTTTC
TRBD2 | TRBJ2-3 | - | TRBV4-1 | CASRFAGGLSTDTQYF | TGCGCCAGCAGATTTGCGGGGGGGCTCAGCACAGATACGCAGTATTTT
- | TRBJ1-6 | few | TRBV12-3/TRBV12-4 | CASSLGGVLGSPLHF | TGTGCCAGCAGTTTAGGTGGAGTGCTTGGTTCACCCCTCCACTTT
- | TRBJ1-2 | few | TRBV5-5 | CASSLDTYGYTF | TGTGCCAGCAGCTTGGACACCTATGGCTACACCTTC
- | TRBJ1-2 | few | TRBV6-5 | CASSYSGSRDYGYTF | TGTGCCAGCAGTTACTCAGGATCCCGGGACTATGGCTACACCTTC
TRBD2 | TRBJ2-1 | - | TRBV6-5 | CASSYSARGGDNEQFF | TGTGCCAGCAGTTACTCTGCGCGGGGGGGTGACAATGAGCAGTTCTTC
TRBD1 | TRBJ2-6 | - | TRBV7-9 | CASSPAGTGFSGANVLTF | TGTGCCAGCAGCCCCGCAGGGACAGGTTTCTCTGGGGCCAACGTCCTGACTTTC
- | TRBJ2-1 | few | TRBV5-1 | CASTPEGGSYNEQFF | TGCGCCAGCACCCCGGAGGGCGGTAGCTACAATGAGCAGTTCTTC
- | TRBJ1-6 | - | TRBV5-1 | CASSLSGNNSPLHF | TGCGCCAGCAGCTTGTCAGGAAATAATTCACCCCTCCACTTT
- | TRBJ2-1 | few | TRBV6-2/TRBV6-3 | CASGPYSYNEQFF | TGTGCCAGCGGACCTTACTCCTACAATGAGCAGTTCTTC
- | TRBJ2-7 | - | TRBV12-3/TRBV12-4 | CASSLLGYRDEQYF | TGTGCCAGCAGTTTACTTGGGTACAGGGACGAGCAGTACTTC
- | TRBJ2-7 | few | TRBV5-1 | CASSSRGGEYEQYF | TGCGCCAGCAGCTCCAGGGGGGGAGAGTACGAGCAGTACTTC
TRBD2 | TRBJ2-5 | many | TRBV7-8 | CASSSRLAGGQETQYF | TGTGCCAGCAGCTCCCGACTAGCGGGGGGACAAGAGACCCAGTACTTC
TRBD2 | TRBJ2-5 | few | TRBV6-1 | CASSEPAGGLAGGRTQYF | TGTGCCAGCAGTGAACCTGCAGGAGGTCTAGCGGGGGGGAGGACCCAGTACTTC
- | TRBJ1-2 | few | TRBV12-3/TRBV12-4 | CASSLNHYGYTF | TGTGCCAGCAGTTTAAACCACTATGGCTACACCTTC
- | TRBJ2-5 | - | TRBV7-3 | CASSDDRETQYF | TGTGCCAGCAGCGATGACCGGGAGACCCAGTACTTC